Listed below are T cell receptor beta chains from one sample, sequenced in a study of OX40 agonist ivuxolimab in advanced cancers. Using immunoSEQ multiplex PCR, the repertoire was profiled, and TCRdb retains in-frame clones only, with some absent. This table holds about 35,000 clones, under 85% found once. The material sequenced was CD4+ or CD8+ T cells sorted from blood, taken in a trial of the OX40 agonist ivuxolimab. The receptors were gathered from an adult with an advanced solid tumor such as melanoma, head and neck, liver or kidney cancer. CDR3s include the opening cysteine and the closing phenylalanine or tryptophan. D genes are given only for firm matches. Only some rows state a clone size, as once, few, many or a class for expanded clones.

j_gene: TRBJ1-3
d_gene: NA
abundance: NA
v_gene: TRBV7-8
CDR3nt: TGTGCCAGCAGCTTCCGGGACGTCGGAAACACCATATATTTT
CDR3aa: CASSFRDVGNTIYF

j_gene: TRBJ1-1
d_gene: NA
abundance: once
v_gene: TRBV28
CDR3nt: TGTGCCAGCAGCCCAGCAAGGGGGGTAAGGAACACTGAAGCTTTCTTT
CDR3aa: CASSPARGVRNTEAFF

j_gene: TRBJ2-2
d_gene: NA
abundance: NA
v_gene: TRBV6-5
CDR3nt: TGTGCCAGCAGTTCCCCGGACATACGGACCGGGGAGCTGTTTTTT
CDR3aa: CASSSPDIRTGELFF

j_gene: TRBJ2-4
d_gene: NA
abundance: once
v_gene: TRBV20-1
CDR3nt: TGCAGTGTCGGTCAGGGTGACATTCAGTACTTC
CDR3aa: CSVGQGDIQYF

j_gene: TRBJ2-7
d_gene: TRBD1
abundance: NA
v_gene: TRBV11-2
CDR3nt: TGTGCCAGCAGCACACAGGGGTGGGCCTACGAGCAGTACTTC
CDR3aa: CASSTQGWAYEQYF

j_gene: TRBJ1-4
d_gene: NA
abundance: NA
v_gene: TRBV1
CDR3nt: TGCACCAGCAGCCAAGAGAGACAGGTTAATGAAAAACTGTTTTTT
CDR3aa: CTSSQERQVNEKLFF

j_gene: TRBJ1-6
d_gene: NA
abundance: NA
v_gene: TRBV29-1
CDR3nt: TGCAGCGTGTCGACGGGGGAGGGTTCACCCCTCCACTTT
CDR3aa: CSVSTGEGSPLHF

j_gene: TRBJ2-1
d_gene: NA
abundance: NA
v_gene: TRBV5-6
CDR3nt: TGTGCCAGCAGCTTGGGTCCGGATTCAGTCCATGAGCAGTTCTTC
CDR3aa: CASSLGPDSVHEQFF

j_gene: TRBJ2-3
d_gene: NA
abundance: NA
v_gene: TRBV6-5
CDR3nt: TGTGCCAGCACCCCGGTCCCCTCGGGAGATACGCAGTATTTT
CDR3aa: CASTPVPSGDTQYF

j_gene: TRBJ1-3
d_gene: TRBD1
abundance: NA
v_gene: TRBV5-1
CDR3nt: TGCGCCAGCAGCTTGGAGGGACAGTCTTTTATTTCCTCTGGAAACACCATATATTTT
CDR3aa: CASSLEGQSFISSGNTIYF

j_gene: TRBJ2-1
d_gene: NA
abundance: NA
v_gene: TRBV5-8
CDR3nt: TGTGCCAGCAGCTTGGCCGGACAACGTATCTACAATGAGCAGTTCTTC
CDR3aa: CASSLAGQRIYNEQFF

j_gene: TRBJ2-7
d_gene: TRBD1
abundance: once
v_gene: TRBV9
CDR3nt: TGTGCCAGCGCCCCGGGACAGGCCCTGAGGGAGCAGTACTTC
CDR3aa: CASAPGQALREQYF

j_gene: TRBJ2-1
d_gene: NA
abundance: NA
v_gene: TRBV7-3
CDR3nt: TGTGCCAGCAGCTCAGGGGCTTACAATGAGCAGTTCTTC
CDR3aa: CASSSGAYNEQFF

j_gene: TRBJ1-2
d_gene: TRBD1
abundance: once
v_gene: TRBV7-2
CDR3nt: TGTGCCAGCAGCTTAGCGACAGGGAGGAGGGGCTACACCTTC
CDR3aa: CASSLATGRRGYTF

j_gene: TRBJ1-4
d_gene: NA
abundance: NA
v_gene: TRBV19
CDR3nt: TGTGCCAGTAGTATTGTGGCAGGGGACGCAAAACTGTTTTTT
CDR3aa: CASSIVAGDAKLFF

j_gene: TRBJ1-1
d_gene: NA
abundance: NA
v_gene: TRBV9
CDR3nt: TGTGCCAGCAGAAGGGTGGAGAACACTGAAGCTTTCTTT
CDR3aa: CASRRVENTEAFF

j_gene: TRBJ2-5
d_gene: TRBD2
abundance: NA
v_gene: TRBV4-2
CDR3nt: TGTGCCAGCAGCCAGGGACTAGCGGGGGGGTTCCCCCAGTACTTC
CDR3aa: CASSQGLAGGFPQYF

j_gene: TRBJ2-3
d_gene: NA
abundance: few
v_gene: TRBV5-1
CDR3nt: TGCGCCAGCAAACGGGCAGATACGCAGTATTTT
CDR3aa: CASKRADTQYF

j_gene: TRBJ2-3
d_gene: NA
abundance: NA
v_gene: TRBV20-1
CDR3nt: TGCAGTGCTAGGGCGGGGGATACGCAGTATTTT
CDR3aa: CSARAGDTQYF

j_gene: TRBJ2-5
d_gene: TRBD2
abundance: NA
v_gene: TRBV6-5
CDR3nt: TGTGCCAGCAGCGCACTAGCGGGGGGGCCAGAGACCCAGTACTTC
CDR3aa: CASSALAGGPETQYF

j_gene: TRBJ2-1
d_gene: TRBD2
abundance: NA
v_gene: TRBV4-2
CDR3nt: TGTGCCAGCAGCCAAGATGGGGCGGGGGGTCGCTACAATGAGCAGTTCTTC
CDR3aa: CASSQDGAGGRYNEQFF

j_gene: TRBJ1-4
d_gene: NA
abundance: NA
v_gene: TRBV6-1
CDR3nt: TGTGCCAGCCGACAGACAACTAATGAAAAACTGTTTTTT
CDR3aa: CASRQTTNEKLFF

j_gene: TRBJ2-1
d_gene: TRBD2
abundance: NA
v_gene: TRBV25-1
CDR3nt: TGTGCCAGCAGTGAAGCGGGGGGCGCGGTCAATGAGCAGTTCTTC
CDR3aa: CASSEAGGAVNEQFF

j_gene: TRBJ2-7
d_gene: NA
abundance: NA
v_gene: TRBV12-5
CDR3nt: TGTGCTAGTGGTTTGGTAAAGGGGACTCGTCCCTACGAGCAGTACTTC
CDR3aa: CASGLVKGTRPYEQYF

j_gene: TRBJ2-5
d_gene: TRBD2
abundance: NA
v_gene: TRBV4-2
CDR3nt: TGTGCCAGCAGCCCGACTAGCGGCAGGTACCAAGAGACCCAGTACTTC
CDR3aa: CASSPTSGRYQETQYF

j_gene: TRBJ1-4
d_gene: TRBD1
abundance: NA
v_gene: TRBV27
CDR3nt: TGTGCCAGCAGCCTAAATCTGGGACAGGGGTATGAAAAACTGTTTTTT
CDR3aa: CASSLNLGQGYEKLFF

j_gene: TRBJ2-3
d_gene: TRBD1
abundance: NA
v_gene: TRBV7-6
CDR3nt: TGTGCCAGCAGCGTCGGGACAGGGGGCGCAACAGATACGCAGTATTTT
CDR3aa: CASSVGTGGATDTQYF

j_gene: TRBJ2-7
d_gene: NA
abundance: NA
v_gene: TRBV6-1
CDR3nt: TGTGCCAGCAAAAAGGCCGGTAGTTCGTACGAGCAGTACTTC
CDR3aa: CASKKAGSSYEQYF

j_gene: TRBJ2-1
d_gene: TRBD1
abundance: NA
v_gene: TRBV9
CDR3nt: TGTGCCAGCAGCGTCGGAGCACGGACAGGGCGGAATGAGCAGTTCTTC
CDR3aa: CASSVGARTGRNEQFF

j_gene: TRBJ1-1
d_gene: NA
abundance: few
v_gene: TRBV6-4
CDR3nt: TGTGCCAGCAGTGCTGAGGGGATCACTGAAGCTTTCTTT
CDR3aa: CASSAEGITEAFF

j_gene: TRBJ1-2
d_gene: NA
abundance: NA
v_gene: TRBV4-1
CDR3nt: TGCGCCAGCAGCCAAGTTACCGGGGTTTCATACTATGGCTACACCTTC
CDR3aa: CASSQVTGVSYYGYTF

j_gene: TRBJ2-7
d_gene: NA
abundance: NA
v_gene: TRBV10-1
CDR3nt: TGCGCCAGCAGTGAAGGATATGTCTACGAGCAGTACTTC
CDR3aa: CASSEGYVYEQYF

j_gene: TRBJ1-2
d_gene: NA
abundance: NA
v_gene: TRBV6-5
CDR3nt: TGTGCCAGCAGTTACCGGCAGGGCTCTGGCTACACCTTC
CDR3aa: CASSYRQGSGYTF

j_gene: TRBJ2-1
d_gene: NA
abundance: NA
v_gene: TRBV14
CDR3nt: TGTGCCAGCAGTAACTATCGACAGTACAATGAGCAGTTCTTC
CDR3aa: CASSNYRQYNEQFF

j_gene: TRBJ1-2
d_gene: NA
abundance: NA
v_gene: TRBV2
CDR3nt: TGTGCCAGCGGCACAGGTTATGGCTACACCTTC
CDR3aa: CASGTGYGYTF

j_gene: TRBJ1-1
d_gene: TRBD1
abundance: NA
v_gene: TRBV5-4
CDR3nt: TGTGCCAGCAGACGGGACAGGGGAGCTTTCTTT
CDR3aa: CASRRDRGAFF

j_gene: TRBJ1-5
d_gene: NA
abundance: NA
v_gene: TRBV5-1
CDR3nt: TGCGCCAGCAGCCCCGGACTAGGGTCCGGCAATCAGCCCCAGCATTTT
CDR3aa: CASSPGLGSGNQPQHF